A single sample is the source of the 9 T cell receptor beta chains below, sequenced in a study of T cells in Graves' hyperthyroidism and ophthalmopathy. From RNA transcripts, TCR beta CDR3 regions were amplified. RT-PCR in the first round (using the HTBI primer set) targeted the TCR CDR3. TCRdb reprocessed the multiplex PCR reads with MiXCR, giving one entry per CDR3 protein. This sample yields 600,000 to 750,000 distinct CDR3 sequences, of which roughly 17% are seen a single time; roughly 16% belongs to the top ten. The sequencing input was blood. The source is a man aged 50-59 years with Graves' hyperthyroidism.

The J gene is TRBJ2-6, the V gene TRBV20-1; 7 nucleotides line up with TRBD1. The ends lost 3 bases at V and 0 bases at J; junction bases unmatched: 5. Per germline, CDR1 DFQATT and CDR2 SNEGSKA (reference sequence). This CDR3 region has 16 residues. CDR3 DNA sequence: TGCAGTGCTAGTGCACAGGGGACCTCTGGGGCCAACGTCCTGACTTTC. Its translation is CSASAQGTSGANVLTF.

The J gene is TRBJ1-1, the V gene TRBV7-6; tentatively, D is TRBD1 (5 bases). V dropped 1 base and J dropped 6 bases, with 9 bases sitting between them. In germline, CDR1 is SGHVS, CDR2 FNYEAQ. This CDR3 contains 13 residues. This CDR3 reads CASSLGGHSEAFF. The DNA for the CDR3 is TGTGCCAGCAGCTTAGGGGGCCATTCTGAAGCTTTCTTT.

This clonotype occurred many times. The chain joins TRBV30 to TRBJ1-4; D not certain. CDR1 is GTSNPN and CDR2 is SVGIG in the germline V gene (reference sequence). The V end was cut by 5 bases, the J end by 11 bases, with 21 bases between. The CDR3 is made up of 14 amino acids. CDR3 sequence: CAWAIKPARTKLFF. CDR3 nucleotides: TGTGCCTGGGCTATCAAGCCGGCCCGGACGAAACTGTTTTTT.

This clonotype was detected many times. V usage is TRBV14 and J usage is TRBJ2-3, with D maybe TRBD1 (5 bases). Germline V gene data show CDR1 as SGHDN and CDR2 as FVKESK. V dropped 1 base and J dropped 5 bases, with 19 bases sitting between them. The CDR3 covers 17 residues. CDR3 residues: CASSQGFKGFVQDTQYF. The DNA for the CDR3 is TGTGCCAGCAGCCAAGGTTTCAAGGGGTTCGTTCAAGATACGCAGTATTTT.

This clonotype came up many times. V gene TRBV28 combines with J gene TRBJ1-2; D gene unclear. The CDR3 sequence is 13 residues long. Trimming removed 6 bases at V and 8 bases at J, with 16 bases between. Germline values: CDR1 MDHEN, CDR2 SYDVKM. The CDR3 DNA reads as TGTGCCAGCAGCATAAGCAGGATTGTAGGCTACACCTTC. Its protein product is CASSISRIVGYTF.

There are many counts of this clonotype. The V gene is TRBV6-1, the J gene TRBJ2-3; 7 bases align to TRBD2. CDR1 is MNHNS and CDR2 is SASEGT in the germline V gene. The junction had 7 bases not matched to a gene; V was cut back by 5 bases and J by 2 bases. The CDR3 loop spans 15 amino acids. CDR3 region: CASSYLAGDTDTQYF. DNA of the CDR3: TGTGCCAGCAGTTATTTGGCGGGGGACACAGATACGCAGTATTTT.

This clonotype was recorded many times. The CDR3 DNA reads as TGTGCCAGCAGCTTCGGACTAGCGGGAGGTCCGGCCGGGGAGCTGTTTTTT. As protein: CASSFGLAGGPAGELFF. V and J are TRBV7-2 and TRBJ2-2; 14 bases align to TRBD2. There are 17 residues in the CDR3. CDR1 is SGHTA and CDR2 is FQGNSA in the germline V gene. With V trimmed by 3 bases and J by 6 bases, 6 bases remained unmatched.

This clonotype was recorded only once. The chain uses TRBV27 and TRBJ1-1; TRBD1 is a possible D gene (6 bases). CDR3 length: 14 residues. Germline V gene data show CDR1 as MNHEY and CDR2 as SMNVEV (reference sequence). V was shortened by 6 bases and J by 3 bases, with 14 bases between the two germline ends. The CDR3 region is CASSLGGKYTEAFF. Here the CDR3 DNA reads TGTGCCAGCAGCCTAGGGGGAAAGTACACTGAAGCTTTCTTT.

Ten or more counts support this clonotype. CDR3 region: CASSERYGYTF. CDR3 bases: TGTGCCAGCAGTGAACGCTATGGCTACACCTTC. The gene calls are TRBV2 and TRBJ1-2, with D unclear. The CDR3 runs to 11 residues. V was cut by 2 bases and J by 4 bases, with 2 bases left in between. Germline assignment: CDR1 SNHLY and CDR2 FYNNEI.